This is a list of T cell receptor beta chains from one sample in a study of cytomegalovirus exposure and HLA in healthy donors. Some clones are missing from TCRdb's copy, which holds only in-frame ones; the method was immunoSEQ multiplex PCR. Of around 98,000 clones in the sample, under 70% were seen once. The sequenced sample was PBMCs. These receptors were collected from a man between 45 and 60 years old in good health and CMV-seronegative. Both conserved end residues are part of each CDR3. The D gene is left open where the match is weak. Clone sizes are given selectively: once, few, many, or a class where the clone is expanded.

D: TRBD2
J: TRBJ2-5
V: TRBV11-2
size: few
DNA: TGTGCCAGCAGCTCCGGACTAGCAGTGGAGACCCAGTACTTC
CDR3: CASSSGLAVETQYF

D: .
J: TRBJ2-7
V: TRBV6-1
size: .
DNA: TGTGCCAGCAGCGTATCCTACGAGCAGTACTTC
CDR3: CASSVSYEQYF

D: .
J: TRBJ2-1
V: TRBV19
size: few
DNA: TGCGCCAGTAGCTACTTCAGGGGCTCCTACAATGAGCAGTTCTTC
CDR3: CASSYFRGSYNEQFF

D: TRBD1
J: TRBJ2-5
V: TRBV10-3
size: once
DNA: TGTGCCATCAGTGAGTCGACAGGGGCGGGGGAGACCCAGTACTTC
CDR3: CAISESTGAGETQYF

D: .
J: TRBJ2-7
V: TRBV7-9
size: .
DNA: TGTGCCAGCGATGGGCAGGCTGGGGAGCAGTACTTC
CDR3: CASDGQAGEQYF

D: .
J: TRBJ2-4
V: TRBV27
size: .
DNA: TGTGCCAGCAGGGCAACCAACATTCAGTACTTC
CDR3: CASRATNIQYF

D: TRBD1
J: TRBJ2-2
V: TRBV19
size: .
DNA: TGTGCCAGTAGTATGGACAGGGGAAGAACCGGGGAGCTGTTTTTT
CDR3: CASSMDRGRTGELFF

D: .
J: TRBJ2-7
V: TRBV28
size: .
DNA: TGTGCCAGCAGCAAGGGGATTTACGAGCAGTACTTC
CDR3: CASSKGIYEQYF

D: .
J: TRBJ2-2
V: TRBV9
size: .
DNA: TGTGCCAGCAGCGTAGGGGGGGCCGGGGAGCTGTTTTTT
CDR3: CASSVGGAGELFF

D: .
J: TRBJ2-2
V: TRBV5-4
size: .
DNA: TGTGCCAGCAGCTTGGGAGGGTTTGGCACCGGGGAGCTGTTTTTT
CDR3: CASSLGGFGTGELFF

D: TRBD2
J: TRBJ2-1
V: TRBV29-1
size: .
DNA: TGCAGCGCAGCTTCAGCTAGCGGGAGATACAATGAGCAGTTCTTC
CDR3: CSAASASGRYNEQFF

D: TRBD1
J: TRBJ1-2
V: TRBV25-1
size: .
DNA: TGTGCCAGCAGTCACAGGGGGCCGAACTATGGCTACACCTTC
CDR3: CASSHRGPNYGYTF

D: TRBD1
J: TRBJ2-5
V: TRBV2
size: .
DNA: TGTGCCATACCGCGACAGGGGGAGGGAGAGACCCAGTACTTC
CDR3: CAIPRQGEGETQYF

D: .
J: TRBJ2-2
V: TRBV6-6
size: .
DNA: TGTGCCAGCGGGAGGCGCTCGAACACCGGGGAGCTGTTTTTT
CDR3: CASGRRSNTGELFF

D: .
J: TRBJ2-3
V: TRBV11-2
size: few
DNA: TGTGCCAGCAGCTTAGTACTACTCAATAGCACAGATACGCAGTATTTT
CDR3: CASSLVLLNSTDTQYF

D: .
J: TRBJ2-7
V: TRBV27
size: few
DNA: TGTGCCAGCAGTTTACAAGGGGGGGGGCCTTACGAGCAGTACTTC
CDR3: CASSLQGGGPYEQYF

D: .
J: TRBJ1-4
V: TRBV5-6
size: .
DNA: TGTGCCAGCAGCTTGGACAGGGCTGAAAAACTGTTTTTT
CDR3: CASSLDRAEKLFF

D: TRBD2
J: TRBJ2-1
V: TRBV11-3
size: .
DNA: TGTGCCAGCAGCGTCCTAAGCGGGGCACCCGATGAGCAGTTCTTC
CDR3: CASSVLSGAPDEQFF

D: TRBD1
J: TRBJ2-7
V: TRBV29-1
size: few
DNA: TGCAGCGTGGGGGACAGGGGACTAACCTACGAGCAGTACTTC
CDR3: CSVGDRGLTYEQYF

D: .
J: TRBJ2-1
V: TRBV7-9
size: .
DNA: TGTGCCAGCACCCAGGTGGCTGGGTACAATGAGCAGTTCTTC
CDR3: CASTQVAGYNEQFF

D: TRBD1
J: TRBJ2-7
V: TRBV6-6
size: .
DNA: TGTGCCAGCAGCTTCGGGGACAGGGCCTACGAGCAGTACTTC
CDR3: CASSFGDRAYEQYF

D: .
J: TRBJ1-1
V: TRBV6-1
size: .
DNA: TGTGCCAGCACCCGGGACTCCTACACTGAAGCTTTCTTT
CDR3: CASTRDSYTEAFF

D: TRBD1
J: TRBJ1-1
V: TRBV27
size: .
DNA: TGTGCCAGCAGTCCGGGGGGGACAGGGGGCATGGGCACTGAAGCTTTCTTT
CDR3: CASSPGGTGGMGTEAFF

D: .
J: TRBJ1-3
V: TRBV2
size: .
DNA: TGTGCCAGTGAGCAGGGAAAGGGAAACACCATATATTTT
CDR3: CASEQGKGNTIYF

D: .
J: TRBJ1-1
V: TRBV30
size: .
DNA: TGTGCCTGGAGGAATGAGGGCACTGAAGCTTTCTTT
CDR3: CAWRNEGTEAFF

D: TRBD2
J: TRBJ2-4
V: TRBV14
size: .
DNA: TGTGCCAGCAGCCAAGACTGGGCTAGCGGGAGGCGATGGGCCAAAAACATTCAGTACTTC
CDR3: CASSQDWASGRRWAKNIQYF

D: .
J: TRBJ1-5
V: TRBV28
size: few
DNA: TGTGCCAGCACTTCCCCCCGCGGGGCCCAGCATTTT
CDR3: CASTSPRGAQHF